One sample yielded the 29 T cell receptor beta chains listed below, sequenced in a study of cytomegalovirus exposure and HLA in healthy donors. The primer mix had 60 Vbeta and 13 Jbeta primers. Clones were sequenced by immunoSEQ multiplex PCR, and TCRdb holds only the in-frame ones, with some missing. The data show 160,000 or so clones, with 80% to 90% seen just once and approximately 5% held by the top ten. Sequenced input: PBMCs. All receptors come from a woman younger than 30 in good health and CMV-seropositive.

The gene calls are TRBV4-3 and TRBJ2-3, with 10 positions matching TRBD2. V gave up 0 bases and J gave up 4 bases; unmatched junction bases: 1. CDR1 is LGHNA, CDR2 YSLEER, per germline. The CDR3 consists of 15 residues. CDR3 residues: CASSQDLAGADTQYF. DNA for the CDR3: TGCGCCAGCAGCCAAGACCTAGCGGGGGCAGATACGCAGTATTTT.

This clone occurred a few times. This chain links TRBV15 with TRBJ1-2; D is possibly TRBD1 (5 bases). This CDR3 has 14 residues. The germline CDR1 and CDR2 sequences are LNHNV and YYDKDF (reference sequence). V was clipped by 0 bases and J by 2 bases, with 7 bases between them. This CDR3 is CATSRDPGNYGYTF. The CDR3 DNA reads TGTGCCACCAGCAGAGATCCAGGGAACTATGGCTACACCTTC.

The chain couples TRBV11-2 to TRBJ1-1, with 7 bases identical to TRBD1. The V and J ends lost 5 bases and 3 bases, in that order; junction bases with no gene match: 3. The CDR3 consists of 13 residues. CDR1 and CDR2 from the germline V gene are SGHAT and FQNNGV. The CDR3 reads CASSRDRDTEAFF. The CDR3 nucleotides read TGTGCCAGCAGCCGAGACAGGGACACTGAAGCTTTCTTT. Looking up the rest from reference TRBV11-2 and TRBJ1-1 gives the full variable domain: EAGVAQSPRYKIIEKRQSVAFWCNPISGHATLYWYQQILGQGPKLLIQFQNNGVVDDSQLPKDRFSAERLKGVDSTLKIQPAKLEDSAVYLCASSRDRDTEAFFGQGTRLTVV.

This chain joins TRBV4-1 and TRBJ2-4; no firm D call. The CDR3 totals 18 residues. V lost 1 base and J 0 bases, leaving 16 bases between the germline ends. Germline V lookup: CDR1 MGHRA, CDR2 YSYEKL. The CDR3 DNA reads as TGCGCCAGCAGCCAAGGTCCATTGCAGGATCTAGCCAAAAACATTCAGTACTTC. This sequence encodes CASSQGPLQDLAKNIQYF.

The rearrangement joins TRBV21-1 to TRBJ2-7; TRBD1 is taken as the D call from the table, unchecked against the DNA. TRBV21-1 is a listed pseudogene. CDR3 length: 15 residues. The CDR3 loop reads CASSKGTGQGYEQYF. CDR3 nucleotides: TGTGCCAGCAGCAAAGGGACCGGACAGGGTTACGAGCAGTACTTC.

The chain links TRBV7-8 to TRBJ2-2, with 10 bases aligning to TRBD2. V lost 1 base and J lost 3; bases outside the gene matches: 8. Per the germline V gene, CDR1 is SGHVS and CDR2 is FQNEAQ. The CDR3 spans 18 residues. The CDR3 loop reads CASSLGVSAGGYTGELFF. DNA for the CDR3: TGTGCCAGCAGCTTAGGTGTCTCAGCGGGGGGGTACACCGGGGAGCTGTTTTTT.

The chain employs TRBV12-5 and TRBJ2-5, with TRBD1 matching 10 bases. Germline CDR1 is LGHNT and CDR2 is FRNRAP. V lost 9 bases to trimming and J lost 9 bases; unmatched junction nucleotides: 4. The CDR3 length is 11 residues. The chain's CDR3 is CARGTGEAQYF. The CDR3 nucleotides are TGTGCTAGGGGGACAGGGGAGGCCCAGTACTTC.

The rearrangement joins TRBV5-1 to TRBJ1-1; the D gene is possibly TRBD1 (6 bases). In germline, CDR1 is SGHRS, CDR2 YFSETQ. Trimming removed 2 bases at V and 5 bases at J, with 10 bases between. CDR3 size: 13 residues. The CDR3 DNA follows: TGCGCCAGCAGCTTCAACAGGGAAACTGAAGCTTTCTTT. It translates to CASSFNRETEAFF. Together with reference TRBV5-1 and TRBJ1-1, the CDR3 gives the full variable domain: KAGVTQTPRYLIKTRGQQVTLSCSPISGHRSVSWYQQTPGQGLQFLFEYFSETQRNKGNFPGRFSGRQFSNSRSEMNVSTLELGDSALYLCASSFNRETEAFFGQGTRLTVV.

The CDR3 nucleotides are TGTGCCAGCTCTCGATCCGGGACAGGGGGCTATGAGCAGTACTTC. Residues: CASSRSGTGGYEQYF. The J gene is TRBJ2-7, the V gene TRBV18, with TRBD1 identical over 12 bases. J gave up 7 bases and V 6 bases, and 10 bases lay outside the gene matches. The CDR3 runs to 15 residues. CDR1 is KGHSH and CDR2 is LQKENI in the germline V gene.

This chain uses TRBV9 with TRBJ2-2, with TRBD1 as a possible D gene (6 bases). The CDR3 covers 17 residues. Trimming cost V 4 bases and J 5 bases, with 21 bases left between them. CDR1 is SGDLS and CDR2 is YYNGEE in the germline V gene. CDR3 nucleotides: TGTGCCAGCAGCATTACCACAGGGAGAAGAGGAACCGGGGAGCTGTTTTTT. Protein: CASSITTGRRGTGELFF.

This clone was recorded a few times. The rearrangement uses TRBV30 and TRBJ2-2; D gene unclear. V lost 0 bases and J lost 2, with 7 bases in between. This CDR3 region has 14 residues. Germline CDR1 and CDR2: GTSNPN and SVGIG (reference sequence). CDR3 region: CAWSVTHNTGELFF. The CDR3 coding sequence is TGTGCCTGGAGTGTGACTCACAACACCGGGGAGCTGTTTTTT. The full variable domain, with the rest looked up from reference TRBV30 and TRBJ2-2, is SQTIHQWPATLVQPVGSPLSLECTVEGTSNPNLYWYRQAAGRGLQLLFYSVGIGQISSEVPQNLSASRPQDRQFILSSKKLLLSDSGFYLCAWSVTHNTGELFFGEGSRLTVL.

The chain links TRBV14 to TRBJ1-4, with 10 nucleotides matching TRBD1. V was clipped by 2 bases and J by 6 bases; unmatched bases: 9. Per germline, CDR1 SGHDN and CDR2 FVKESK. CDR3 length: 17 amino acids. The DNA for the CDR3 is TGTGCCAGCAGCCAACTCCGGGACAGGGGACGACATGAAAAACTGTTTTTT. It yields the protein CASSQLRDRGRHEKLFF.

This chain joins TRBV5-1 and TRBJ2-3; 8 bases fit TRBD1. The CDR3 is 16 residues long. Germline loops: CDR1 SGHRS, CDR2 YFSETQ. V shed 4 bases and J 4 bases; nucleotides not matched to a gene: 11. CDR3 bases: TGCGCCAGCAGCCCTACACCTGGACAGGGCCCAGATACGCAGTATTTT. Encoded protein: CASSPTPGQGPDTQYF.

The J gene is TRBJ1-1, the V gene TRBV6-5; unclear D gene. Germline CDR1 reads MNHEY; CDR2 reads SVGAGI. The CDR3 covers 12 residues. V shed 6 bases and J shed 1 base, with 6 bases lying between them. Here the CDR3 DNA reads TGTGCCAGCAGAAGAGGGAACACTGAAGCTTTCTTT. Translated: CASRRGNTEAFF.

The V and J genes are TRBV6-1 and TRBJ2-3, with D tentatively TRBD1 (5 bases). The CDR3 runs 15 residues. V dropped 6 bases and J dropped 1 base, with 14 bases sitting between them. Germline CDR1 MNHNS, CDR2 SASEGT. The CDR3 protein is CASSADSRGTDTQYF. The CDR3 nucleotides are TGTGCCAGCAGCGCCGACAGTAGGGGCACAGATACGCAGTATTTT.

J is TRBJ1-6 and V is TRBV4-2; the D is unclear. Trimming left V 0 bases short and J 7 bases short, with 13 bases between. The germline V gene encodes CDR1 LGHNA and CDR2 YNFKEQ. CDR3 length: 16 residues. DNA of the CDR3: TGTGCCAGCAGCCAAGAAGCGACACCGGGAAATTCACCCCTCCACTTT. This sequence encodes CASSQEATPGNSPLHF.

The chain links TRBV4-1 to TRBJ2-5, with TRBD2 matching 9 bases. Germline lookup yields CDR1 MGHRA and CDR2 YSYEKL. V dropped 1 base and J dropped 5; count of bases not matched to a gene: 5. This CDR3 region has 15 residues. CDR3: CASSQGGGAGETQYF. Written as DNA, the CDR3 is TGCGCCAGCAGCCAAGGCGGGGGGGCCGGGGAGACCCAGTACTTC.

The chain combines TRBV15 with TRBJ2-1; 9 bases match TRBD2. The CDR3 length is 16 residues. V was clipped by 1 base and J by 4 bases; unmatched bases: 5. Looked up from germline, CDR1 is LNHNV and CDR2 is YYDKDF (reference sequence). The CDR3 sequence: CATSRGQRGVYNEQFF. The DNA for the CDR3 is TGTGCCACCAGCAGAGGTCAGCGGGGGGTTTACAATGAGCAGTTCTTC.

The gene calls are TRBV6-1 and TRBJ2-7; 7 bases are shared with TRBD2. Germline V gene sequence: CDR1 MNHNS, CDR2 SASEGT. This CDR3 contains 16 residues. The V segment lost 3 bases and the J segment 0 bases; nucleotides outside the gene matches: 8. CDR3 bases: TGTGCCAGCAGTGATTTCAGGGAGGGAGTCTCCTACGAGCAGTACTTC. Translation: CASSDFREGVSYEQYF.

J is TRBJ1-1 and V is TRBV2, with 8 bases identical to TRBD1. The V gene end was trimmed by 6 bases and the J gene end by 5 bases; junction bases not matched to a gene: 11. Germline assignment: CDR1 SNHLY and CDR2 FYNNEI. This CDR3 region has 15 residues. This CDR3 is CASRELRGLRTEAFF. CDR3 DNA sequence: TGTGCCAGCAGGGAACTCAGGGGGCTGAGGACTGAAGCTTTCTTT.

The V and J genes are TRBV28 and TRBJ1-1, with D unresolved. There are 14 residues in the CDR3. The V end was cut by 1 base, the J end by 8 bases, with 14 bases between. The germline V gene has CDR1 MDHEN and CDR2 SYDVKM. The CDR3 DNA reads TGTGCCAGCAGTTTATATGCCTCAAGCTCCGAAGCTTTCTTT. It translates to CASSLYASSSEAFF.

The chain's CDR3 is CASSYPLAGGPGDTQYF. Written as DNA, the CDR3 is TGCGCCAGCAGCTACCCCTTGGCGGGGGGGCCTGGAGATACGCAGTATTTT. J is TRBJ2-3 and V is TRBV4-1, with TRBD2 matching over 9 bases. CDR1 is MGHRA, CDR2 YSYEKL, per germline. V trimming: 5 bases; J trimming: 5 bases; junction bases outside the gene matches: 14. This CDR3 has 17 residues.

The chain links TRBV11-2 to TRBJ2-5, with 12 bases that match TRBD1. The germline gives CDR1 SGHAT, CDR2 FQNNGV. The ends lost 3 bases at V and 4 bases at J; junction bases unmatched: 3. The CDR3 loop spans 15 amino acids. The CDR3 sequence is CASSLGQGAGETQYF. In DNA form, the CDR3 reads TGTGCCAGCAGCTTGGGACAGGGGGCGGGAGAGACCCAGTACTTC.

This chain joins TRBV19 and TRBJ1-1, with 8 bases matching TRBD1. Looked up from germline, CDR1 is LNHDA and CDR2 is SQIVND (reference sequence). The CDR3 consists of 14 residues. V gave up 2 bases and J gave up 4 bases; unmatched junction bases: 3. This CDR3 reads CASSITGGGTEAFF. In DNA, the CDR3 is TGTGCCAGTAGTATAACAGGGGGAGGCACTGAAGCTTTCTTT.

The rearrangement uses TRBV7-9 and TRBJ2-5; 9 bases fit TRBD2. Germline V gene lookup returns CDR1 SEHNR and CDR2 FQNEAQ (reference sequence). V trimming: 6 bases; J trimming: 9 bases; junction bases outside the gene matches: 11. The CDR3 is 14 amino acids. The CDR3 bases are TGTGCCAGCAGTTACGGGACTAGCAACGGGTCCCAGTACTTC. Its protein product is CASSYGTSNGSQYF.

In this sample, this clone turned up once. This chain's CDR3 is CASSLALVFAEQFF. The CDR3 nucleotides are TGTGCCAGCAGTTTAGCTCTAGTCTTTGCTGAGCAGTTCTTC. The V and J genes are TRBV28 and TRBJ2-1; no clear D gene. Per germline, CDR1 MDHEN and CDR2 SYDVKM. V dropped 2 bases and J dropped 9 bases, with 14 bases sitting between them. This CDR3 comprises 14 residues. The full variable domain, rest sourced from reference TRBV28 and TRBJ2-1, is DVKVTQSSRYLVKRTGEKVFLECVQDMDHENMFWYRQDPGLGLRLIYFSYDVKMKEKGDIPEGYSVSREKKERFSLILESASTNQTSMYLCASSLALVFAEQFFGPGTRLTVL.

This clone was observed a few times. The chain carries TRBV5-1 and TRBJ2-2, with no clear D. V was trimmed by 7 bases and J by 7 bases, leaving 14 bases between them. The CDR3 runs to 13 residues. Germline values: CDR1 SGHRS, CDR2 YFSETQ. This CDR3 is CASWSVPGGELFF. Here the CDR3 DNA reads TGCGCCAGCTGGAGTGTACCGGGCGGGGAGCTGTTTTTT.

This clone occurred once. This CDR3 is CASSYSQGRQPQHF. In DNA form, the CDR3 reads TGTGCCAGCAGTTACTCACAGGGAAGACAGCCCCAGCATTTT. The rearrangement uses TRBV6-5 and TRBJ1-5; TRBD1 might be the D (6 bases). From germline, CDR1 is MNHEY and CDR2 SVGAGI. The CDR3 covers 14 residues. V dropped 0 bases and J dropped 7 bases, with 10 bases sitting between them.

The CDR3 spells CASSEGSMGTGTGYEQYF. The CDR3 DNA is TGTGCCAGCAGTGAAGGTAGCATGGGGACCGGGACAGGGTACGAGCAGTACTTC. V is TRBV2 and J is TRBJ2-7; 9 nucleotides agree with TRBD1. This CDR3 region has 18 residues. V trimming: 1 base; J trimming: 4 bases; junction bases outside the gene matches: 14. Germline CDR1 is SNHLY and CDR2 is FYNNEI.